This passage covers 2 T cell receptor beta chains from one sample sequenced in a study of graft-versus-host responses after intestinal transplantation (dated by TCRdb to the early 2020s). These TCRs are of unknown antigen specificity. The meaning of the sample's time point label: cells obtained before transplantation from donor or recipient. Receptor amplification or capture employed the immunoSEQ multiplex PCR assay. TCRdb mirrors the immuneACCESS table, restricted to in-frame sequences. Some clones are absent from its copies; in checked studies, under half trace to an unresolved V gene, and the reason for the others is unknown. The sample includes over 100,000 clones, with 90% to 95% observed a single time. The top ten clonotypes cover around 1.2% of the sample. The sample was unstimulated CD8+ T cells sorted from spleen or lymph node cells, taken before transplant. The receptor source for this set is a human donor who was the organ donor for an intestinal transplant.

This chain joins TRBV7-6 and TRBJ2-1; a weak D match, TRBD2 (7 bases). The length of the CDR3 is 15 residues. Trimming took 5 bases from V and 8 from J, leaving 19 bases between them. Germline V gene data show CDR1 as SGHVS and CDR2 as FNYEAQ. The chain's CDR3 is CASSLTTGGWDEQFF. CDR3 sequence (DNA): TGTGCCAGCAGCCTTACAACGGGGGGCTGGGATGAGCAGTTCTTC. The whole variable domain, remainder taken from reference TRBV7-6 and TRBJ2-1, is GAGVSQSPRYKVTKRGQDVALRCDPISGHVSLYWYRQALGQGPEFLTYFNYEAQQDKSGLPNDRFSAERPEGSISTLTIQRTEQRDSAMYRCASSLTTGGWDEQFFGPGTRLTVL.

V is TRBV27 and J is TRBJ2-1; D gene uncertain. V lost 3 bases and J 0 bases, leaving 6 bases between the germline ends. CDR3 length: 14 amino acids. Germline assignment: CDR1 MNHEY and CDR2 SMNVEV (reference sequence). CDR3 amino acids: CASSFISSYNEQFF. CDR3 DNA sequence: TGTGCCAGCAGTTTCATTAGCTCCTACAATGAGCAGTTCTTC.